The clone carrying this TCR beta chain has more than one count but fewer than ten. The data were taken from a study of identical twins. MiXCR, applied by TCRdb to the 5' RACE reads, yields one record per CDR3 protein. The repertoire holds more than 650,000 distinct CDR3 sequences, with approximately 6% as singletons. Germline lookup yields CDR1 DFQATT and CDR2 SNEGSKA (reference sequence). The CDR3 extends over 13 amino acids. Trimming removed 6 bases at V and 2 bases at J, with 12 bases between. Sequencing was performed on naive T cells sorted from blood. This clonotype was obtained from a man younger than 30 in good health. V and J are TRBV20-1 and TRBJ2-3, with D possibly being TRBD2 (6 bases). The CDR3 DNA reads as TGCAGTGCGAGACTAGAAAACACAGATACGCAGTATTTT. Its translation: CSARLENTDTQYF.